The clone carrying this T cell receptor (beta chain) appeared once. The antigen is unknown. These data originate in a study of T-cell reconstitution after alpha-beta-depleted transplantation in children. Broader study findings: By one year post-transplant, T-cell counts and diversity largely arose from T cells that were newly produced. The study reportedly traced alpha-beta T cells about two months after transplant to several hundred expanded graft clones. There were some patients whose high TCRbeta diversity at day 60 came from surviving recipient T cells and thymic progenitors.

Preparation of the TCRbeta library was carried out with unique molecular identifiers. TCRdb itself ran the PCR reads through MiXCR, one entry per CDR3 protein. The table includes approximately 1,000,000 distinct CDR3 sequences, roughly 29% detected once. This clonotype originated in a boy younger than two who had a stem cell transplant for SCID, so the T cells may come from the graft donor. Sequences were derived from PBMCs, mostly from graft donor cells, sampled 360 days after TCRalphabeta/CD19-depleted stem cell transplant.

This CDR3 reads CASSQSVSDTQYF. CDR3 nucleotides: TGCGCCAGCAGCCAATCCGTCTCAGATACGCAGTATTTT. The gene calls are TRBV4-1 and TRBJ2-3; no reliable D call. This CDR3 has 13 amino acids. Deletions cut 2 bases from V and 4 bases from J, with 7 bases between. Per the germline V gene, CDR1 is MGHRA and CDR2 is YSYEKL.